The 17 T cell receptor beta chains given below trace back to one sample, sequenced in a study of blood T cell repertoires in COVID-19. TCRdb's copy holds only in-frame clones and misses some; the assay was immunoSEQ multiplex PCR. The sample has about 100,000 clones, more than 90% seen once. Sequences were obtained from peripheral blood. These receptor sequences come from a man in his 70s with acute or convalescent COVID-19.

The chain recombines TRBV6-5 with TRBJ2-3, with D unclear. This CDR3 has 14 amino acids. Trimming removed 0 bases at V and 4 bases at J, with 8 bases between. Germline assignment: CDR1 MNHEY and CDR2 SVGAGI. Here the CDR3 DNA reads TGTGCCAGCAGTTACTCAACATCCGCAGATACGCAGTATTTT. Protein product: CASSYSTSADTQYF.

The rearrangement joins TRBV7-2 to TRBJ1-1; TRBD1 agrees at 8 bases. Per germline, CDR1 SGHTA and CDR2 FQGNSA. CDR3 length equals 14 residues. V dropped 3 bases and J dropped 3; count of bases not matched to a gene: 3. The CDR3: CASSFQGADTEAFF. CDR3 bases: TGTGCCAGCAGCTTCCAGGGGGCGGACACTGAAGCTTTCTTT.

The chain has TRBV5-1 and TRBJ1-4, with D tentatively TRBD1 (6 bases). Germline V lookup: CDR1 SGHRS, CDR2 YFSETQ. CDR3 length: 16 residues. V lost 0 bases to trimming and J lost 15 bases, with 24 bases between them. In nucleotides, the CDR3 is TGCGCCAGCAGCTTGGGTTTGGGGGCAGCCGGTGAAGTGTTGTTTTTT. Encoded protein: CASSLGLGAAGEVLFF.

This chain links TRBV3-1 (or the pseudogene TRBV3-2) with TRBJ2-3; possibly TRBD1 for D (5 bases). CDR1 is LGHDT, CDR2 YNNKEL, per germline (reference sequence). Trimming removed 4 bases from V and 0 bases from J, with 11 bases in between. The CDR3 sequence is 15 residues long. The CDR3 nucleotides read TGTGCCAGCAGCCCGATGGGGCGAAGCACAGATACGCAGTATTTT. The encoded protein is CASSPMGRSTDTQYF.

The V and J genes are TRBV18 and TRBJ2-5; D call uncertain. Between the trimmed V and J ends, which lost 5 bases and 0 bases, there was a span of 10 bases. In germline, CDR1 is KGHSH, CDR2 LQKENI. CDR3 length equals 14 residues. CDR3 in DNA: TGTGCCAGCTCAGCCCCAGGTAACCAAGAGACCCAGTACTTC. This sequence encodes CASSAPGNQETQYF.

This clone was picked up one time. The V gene is TRBV19, the J gene TRBJ2-7; 9 bases are a match to TRBD2. V lost 6 bases and J lost 7; bases outside the gene matches: 7. Germline V CDR1 and CDR2: LNHDA, SQIVND (reference sequence). The CDR3 covers 13 residues. CDR3 DNA: TGTGCCAGTAGGGGCGGGAGGGCCTGGGAGCAGTACTTC. The encoded protein is CASRGGRAWEQYF.

The rearrangement uses TRBV7-6 and TRBJ2-4; TRBD2 matches 7 bases. The CDR3 spans 14 residues. Germline CDR1 and CDR2: SGHVS and FNYEAQ. With V trimmed by 5 bases and J by 8 bases, 9 bases remained unmatched. CDR3 sequence: CASSPLGEGHIQYF. The DNA for the CDR3 is TGTGCCAGCAGCCCCCTAGGGGAGGGCCACATTCAGTACTTC.

The CDR3 spells CASGQYYTEAFF. The CDR3 DNA is TGTGCTAGTGGTCAATACTACACTGAAGCTTTCTTT. The gene calls are TRBV12-5 and TRBJ1-1, with D unresolved. Between the trimmed V and J ends, which lost 5 bases and 3 bases, there was a span of 7 bases. In germline, CDR1 is LGHNT, CDR2 FRNRAP. The CDR3 is 12 amino acids.

The chain carries TRBV5-4 and TRBJ2-6; 10 positions match TRBD2. CDR3 length: 18 residues. Germline values: CDR1 SGHNT, CDR2 YYREEE (reference sequence). Trimming cost V 3 bases and J 1 base; bases outside gene matches: 7. DNA for the CDR3: TGTGCCAGCAGCTCGTTACTAGCGGGACTTTCTGGGGCCAACGTCCTGACTTTC. Residues: CASSSLLAGLSGANVLTF.

Note on this clone: The same CDR3 arises from other DNA sequences in this sample as well. The chain carries TRBV5-1 and TRBJ2-1; D is undetermined. Per germline, CDR1 SGHRS and CDR2 YFSETQ. The CDR3 runs 15 residues. Trimming removed 0 bases from V and 1 base from J, with 8 bases in between. CDR3 sequence (DNA): TGCGCCAGCAGCTTGGCCCGCGGATCCTACAATGAGCAGTTCTTC. Its protein is CASSLARGSYNEQFF.

This rearrangement joins TRBV6-5 to TRBJ2-2; D may be TRBD2 (5 bases). CDR3 size: 14 residues. Trimming left V 0 bases short and J 6 bases short, with 8 bases between. Germline lookup yields CDR1 MNHEY and CDR2 SVGAGI. For the CDR3, the DNA is TGTGCCAGCAGTTACTCGTTCGGGGCCGGGGAGCTGTTTTTT. Translated: CASSYSFGAGELFF.

The CDR3 loop is CASSHGLAGDTQYF. The CDR3 coding sequence is TGCGCCAGCAGCCATGGACTAGCGGGAGATACGCAGTATTTT. The genes are TRBV4-1 and TRBJ2-3; TRBD2 agrees at 11 bases. CDR1 is MGHRA, CDR2 YSYEKL, per germline. This CDR3 has 14 amino acids. Trimming removed 3 bases from V and 5 bases from J; junction bases left unmatched: 1.

The sample holds one count of this clone. The V gene is TRBV28, the J gene TRBJ1-5, with D maybe TRBD1 (6 bases). CDR1 and CDR2 from the germline V gene are MDHEN and SYDVKM. The V and J ends lost 5 bases and 2 bases respectively, with 16 bases between them. The CDR3 is 16 amino acids. The CDR3 sequence: CASSLGERTGNQPQHF. The CDR3 region has the DNA TGTGCCAGCAGTCTAGGAGAAAGGACAGGCAATCAGCCCCAGCATTTT.

This chain joins TRBV7-9 and TRBJ1-4; D call uncertain. Germline V gene lookup returns CDR1 SEHNR and CDR2 FQNEAQ (reference sequence). V was cut by 8 bases and J by 7 bases, with 17 bases left in between. The CDR3 has 14 residues. The CDR3 DNA sequence: TGTGCCAGCGGGCCTTGGGGTAGCGGTGAAAAACTGTTTTTT. Encoded protein: CASGPWGSGEKLFF.

The chain carries TRBV12-5 and TRBJ1-6, with D perhaps matching TRBD1 (5 bases). Germline CDR1 is LGHNT and CDR2 is FRNRAP. The CDR3 consists of 20 residues. V dropped 0 bases and J dropped 0 bases, with 18 bases sitting between them. Here the CDR3 reads CASGLVVAGSWHSYNSPLHF. CDR3 bases: TGTGCTAGTGGTTTGGTAGTCGCAGGGTCTTGGCACTCCTATAATTCACCCCTCCACTTT.

On this clone: At one end the junction does not follow the germline gene, possibly because of a read error. The genes are TRBV7-2 and TRBJ2-4, with 8 nucleotides matching TRBD1. Germline V gene lookup returns CDR1 SGHTA and CDR2 FQGNSA. This CDR3 spans 15 amino acids. CDR3 nucleotides: TGTGTCAGCAGCTTAGATCGGACAGGGAAAAACATTCAGTACTTC. Translation gives CVSSLDRTGKNIQYF.

The gene calls are TRBV4-1 and TRBJ2-5, with TRBD2 matching over 7 bases. V shed 1 base and J 4 bases; nucleotides not matched to a gene: 3. This CDR3 comprises 14 residues. Per germline, CDR1 MGHRA and CDR2 YSYEKL. CDR3 bases: TGCGCCAGCAGCCAAGTCCAGCGGGGAGAGACCCAGTACTTC. Its protein product is CASSQVQRGETQYF.